Sequencing of this T cell receptor beta chain was carried out in a study of CD8 T cells in ankylosing spondylitis. As the method for making TCR beta libraries, quantitative 5'-RACE with molecular barcodes was used. TCRdb processed the 5' RACE reads anew with MiXCR; each CDR3 protein has one entry. The sample includes approximately 340,000 distinct CDR3 sequences, roughly 14% seen only once; the top ten take 1.1%. Points on this clonotype: The antigen is unknown.

General study findings and limits: It was reported that disease-linked clones were significantly enriched in matched ankylosing spondylitis synovial fluid. Disease-linked clones were CD8+ and relatively rare in peripheral blood. Apparently characteristic of ankylosing spondylitis blood was a TCR beta motif (under ten highly homologous variants).

Sample: blood, either unsorted or a sorted T cell fraction (not recorded which). The receptor was isolated from a male donor with ankylosing spondylitis or in good health (not recorded which).

The CDR3 loop reads CASSLRTGSHTF. The CDR3 coding sequence is TGTGCCAGCAGTTTACGGACGGGCTCTCACACCTTC. The genes are TRBV2 and TRBJ1-2; D is unclear. V lost 5 bases and J 12 bases, leaving 16 bases between the germline ends. The CDR3 totals 12 residues. The germline gives CDR1 SNHLY, CDR2 FYNNEI.